This is a list of T cell receptor beta chains from one sample in a study of T cells in tuberculosis. Measured with immunoSEQ multiplex PCR; TCRdb has only the in-frame clones, and not every one. The table shows roughly 32,000 clones, with 80% to 95% occurring only once. Source: PBMCs, taken at tuberculosis diagnosis. The receptors derive from an adult with tuberculosis. CDR3s include the opening cysteine and the closing phenylalanine or tryptophan. A D gene is named only where the DNA matches it firmly. Size values are once, few and many counts, or a class for expanded clones, and some rows have none.

v_gene	d_gene	j_gene	abundance	CDR3nt	CDR3aa
TRBV2	-	TRBJ2-1	-	TGTGCCAGCAGTGAACTGAATTTTAGCGGCAGCTCCTACAATGAGCAGTTCTTC	CASSELNFSGSSYNEQFF
TRBV4-1	-	TRBJ1-2	once	TGCGCCAGCAGCCAAGATGGAGGTGGCTACACCTTC	CASSQDGGGYTF
TRBV19	-	TRBJ2-7	-	TGTGCCAGTAGTATGGACAGCCTAGGCGAGCAGTACTTC	CASSMDSLGEQYF
TRBV7-8	TRBD2	TRBJ2-7	few	TGTGCCAGCAGCGTTAGCGGGGGGGCCTACGAGCAGTACTTC	CASSVSGGAYEQYF
TRBV7-3	TRBD1	TRBJ2-6	-	TGTGCCAGCAGCTTAACGTACGGACAGGACCCCTCTGGGGCCAACGTCCTGACTTTC	CASSLTYGQDPSGANVLTF
TRBV5-4	TRBD2	TRBJ2-1	-	TGTGCCAGCAGCTTGATTCGACTAGCGCATGATGGGGATGAGCAGTTCTTC	CASSLIRLAHDGDEQFF
TRBV4-1	TRBD2	TRBJ2-1	-	TGCGCCAGCAGCCAAGGTAATCTAGCGGGGCGGGATGAGCAGTTCTTC	CASSQGNLAGRDEQFF
TRBV4-1	-	TRBJ2-4	-	TGCGCCAGCAGCCAAGACCACAGGGCTTCTTTAGCCAAAAACATTCAGTACTTC	CASSQDHRASLAKNIQYF
TRBV28	-	TRBJ2-1	-	TGTGCCAGCAGGCCACGGGAGAACAATGAGCAGTTCTTC	CASRPRENNEQFF
TRBV5-1	TRBD1	TRBJ2-7	-	TGCGCCAGCAGCCTTTGGACAGGGGGAAACGAGCAGTACTTC	CASSLWTGGNEQYF
TRBV11-2	TRBD2	TRBJ2-1	-	TGTGCCAGCAGCGACCGATTCGGGACTAGCGGGGGGAATGAGCAGTTCTTC	CASSDRFGTSGGNEQFF
TRBV10-2	TRBD1	TRBJ1-3	-	TGCGCCAGCAGCCCGGGACAGGCGACTGGAAACACCATATATTTT	CASSPGQATGNTIYF
TRBV21-1	-	TRBJ1-3	once	TGTGCCAGCATCTTAACAGGGTACGGAAACACCATATATTTT	CASILTGYGNTIYF
TRBV25-1	TRBD1	TRBJ1-1	once	TGTGCCAGCAGTGCCCACAGGGGGCTGCGGGACACTGAAGCTTTCTTT	CASSAHRGLRDTEAFF
TRBV5-6	-	TRBJ1-2	-	TGTGCCAGCAGCTTGGCCCCGGTTACCTATGGCTACACCTTC	CASSLAPVTYGYTF
TRBV19	TRBD2	TRBJ2-3	-	TGTGCCAGTAGTATAACCCTAGCGGGGGTGGTAGATACGCAGTATTTT	CASSITLAGVVDTQYF
TRBV29-1	-	TRBJ2-6	-	TGCAGCGCCAGATCCGGGGCCAACGTCCTGACTTTC	CSARSGANVLTF
TRBV27	TRBD2	TRBJ2-2	-	TGTGCCAGCAGCCTTTTAAGGGGACTAGCGGGGCCGAACACCGGGGAGCTGTTTTTT	CASSLLRGLAGPNTGELFF
TRBV6-5	-	TRBJ2-7	-	TGTGCCCCTACAGACGAGCAGTACTTC	CAPTDEQYF
TRBV28	TRBD1	TRBJ2-7	few	TGTGCCAGCAGTTCCCGGGACAGGAGACCCTACGAGCAGTACTTC	CASSSRDRRPYEQYF
TRBV28	TRBD1	TRBJ2-7	-	TGTGCCAGCAGTCAGGGGGCGTTTCGACGCGAGCAGTACTTC	CASSQGAFRREQYF
TRBV5-1	TRBD1	TRBJ1-1	-	TGCGCCAGCAGCTTGGTGGGACAGGGAATGAACACTGAAGCTTTCTTT	CASSLVGQGMNTEAFF
TRBV7-9	-	TRBJ1-4	once	TGTGCCAGCACCCTCCCCGACAGGCCGCTGTTTTTT	CASTLPDRPLFF
TRBV5-1	TRBD2	TRBJ2-3	-	TGCGCCAGCAGCTTGGGAATGAGCGGGGGGTGGAGTAGCACAGATACGCAGTATTTT	CASSLGMSGGWSSTDTQYF
TRBV4-1	-	TRBJ2-7	-	TGCGCCAGCAGCCAAGGGAGGGGGCCCCCCGAGCAGTACTTC	CASSQGRGPPEQYF
TRBV4-1	TRBD1	TRBJ1-1	-	TGCGCCAGCAGCCCTATCCTTGACAGGGGAATCACTGAAGCTTTCTTT	CASSPILDRGITEAFF
TRBV10-1	-	TRBJ1-6	-	TGCGCCAGCAGTGAACGGAATAGCAGACGAAACCGGAGCTCCTATAATTCACCCCTCCACTTT	CASSERNSRRNRSSYNSPLHF
TRBV5-1	-	TRBJ2-1	-	TGCGCCAGCAGCCTGAACAGGGCTGACTCCTACAATGAGCAGTTCTTC	CASSLNRADSYNEQFF
TRBV27	TRBD2	TRBJ2-1	-	TGTGCCAGCAGCAGACCGGGACTAGCGGGGGTAAACTCCTACAATGAGCAGTTCTTC	CASSRPGLAGVNSYNEQFF
TRBV27	-	TRBJ1-1	-	TGTGCCAGCAGACCCATGGGGGCTGGAGAGAACACTGAAGCTTTCTTT	CASRPMGAGENTEAFF
TRBV5-1	TRBD1	TRBJ2-7	-	TGCGCCAGCAGCTTACGATGGCAGGGGGCCTACGAGCAGTACTTC	CASSLRWQGAYEQYF
TRBV29-1	-	TRBJ2-7	-	TGCAGCGTAGAGGACAGCTACGAGCAGTACTTC	CSVEDSYEQYF
TRBV10-1	TRBD2	TRBJ2-1	-	TGCGCCAGCAGCGGATATGGACTAGCGGGGGGCTCCTACAATGAGCAGTTCTTC	CASSGYGLAGGSYNEQFF
TRBV7-9	TRBD1	TRBJ2-7	-	TGTGCCAGCAGCTTAGCCCCCCTTCGGGACAGCTACGAGCAGTACTTC	CASSLAPLRDSYEQYF
TRBV18	-	TRBJ2-2	-	TGTGCCAGCTCACCACTCGCGTCTAACACCGGGGAGCTGTTTTTT	CASSPLASNTGELFF
TRBV5-1	TRBD2	TRBJ2-3	once	TGCGCCAGCAGCTTGGAAGGACTAGCGAGCCTCACAGATACGCAGTATTTT	CASSLEGLASLTDTQYF
TRBV7-8	-	TRBJ2-5	-	TGTGCCAGCAGCTTAGGGCAGGGAGAGACCCAGTACTTC	CASSLGQGETQYF
TRBV6-5	-	TRBJ2-1	-	TGTGCCATCTCCTCTACCTACGACAATGAGCAGTTCTTC	CAISSTYDNEQFF
TRBV7-3	TRBD2	TRBJ2-5	-	TGTGCCAGCAGCTTAGGGGGGGACCAAGAGACCCAGTACTTC	CASSLGGDQETQYF